The 29 T cell receptor beta chains below were found in one sample sequenced in a study of cytomegalovirus exposure and HLA in healthy donors. TCRdb's copy holds only in-frame clones and misses some; the assay was immunoSEQ multiplex PCR. The top ten hold 1.5% to 2.5% of the sample, which has 100,000 to 150,000 clones, roughly 90% seen once. The sequencing sample was made of PBMCs. The receptors shown here come from a woman younger than 35 in good health and CMV-seronegative.

V is TRBV2 and J is TRBJ2-1; tentatively, D is TRBD1 (5 bases). V dropped 8 bases and J dropped 8 bases, with 7 bases sitting between them. CDR3 length equals 10 residues. Germline CDR1 SNHLY, CDR2 FYNNEI. The CDR3 sequence: CASQGHEQFF. The CDR3 region has the DNA TGTGCCAGCCAGGGTCATGAGCAGTTCTTC.

The CDR3 spells CASSFGLADIQYF. CDR3 DNA: TGTGCCAGCAGTTTCGGACTAGCGGACATTCAGTACTTC. The chain recombines TRBV6-5 with TRBJ2-4; TRBD2 aligns across 10 bases. V lost 4 bases to trimming and J lost 8 bases; unmatched junction nucleotides: 2. Germline V gene sequence: CDR1 MNHEY, CDR2 SVGAGI. The CDR3 totals 13 residues.

This clone was counted a single time. J is TRBJ2-5 and V is TRBV11-3, with D perhaps matching TRBD2 (6 bases). Germline CDR1 reads SGHNT; CDR2 reads YENEEA. The CDR3 has 12 amino acids. Trimming left V 2 bases short and J 5 bases short, with 6 bases between. In nucleotides, the CDR3 is TGTGCCAGCAGCTTACTAGCGGAGACCCAGTACTTC. It translates to CASSLLAETQYF.

The chain links TRBV10-2 to TRBJ2-3; 11 bases map to TRBD2. Germline trimming cut 6 bases from V and 2 bases from J; bases unmatched to any gene: 4. This CDR3 is built from 15 residues. Germline values: CDR1 WSHSY, CDR2 SAAADI. Here the CDR3 reads CASRGTSGATDTQYF. The DNA of the CDR3 is TGCGCCAGCAGGGGGACTAGCGGAGCCACAGATACGCAGTATTTT.

The chain joins TRBV27 to TRBJ2-1; TRBD2 matches at 9 bases. In germline, CDR1 is MNHEY, CDR2 SMNVEV (reference sequence). V dropped 8 bases and J dropped 7; count of bases not matched to a gene: 9. This CDR3 region has 14 residues. The CDR3 nucleotides are TGTGCCAGCGAAGGCCTAGCGGGAATGAATGAGCAGTTCTTC. Translation: CASEGLAGMNEQFF.

V is TRBV9 and J is TRBJ2-6; a possible D gene is TRBD1 (5 bases). V was shortened by 0 bases and J by 0 bases, with 7 bases between the two germline ends. The CDR3 is made up of 16 amino acids. Germline V gene sequence: CDR1 SGDLS, CDR2 YYNGEE. CDR3 sequence: CASSVAQGSGANVLTF. The CDR3, as DNA: TGTGCCAGCAGCGTAGCCCAGGGCTCTGGGGCCAACGTCCTGACTTTC.

This chain uses TRBV6-5 with TRBJ2-1; 9 bases map to TRBD2. V was clipped by 5 bases and J by 9 bases; unmatched bases: 8. CDR3 size: 14 residues. Germline V CDR1 and CDR2: MNHEY, SVGAGI. The CDR3 DNA is TGTGCCAGCAGTCCCGGACTAGCGCAACTTGAGCAGTTCTTC. This codes for CASSPGLAQLEQFF.

The V gene is TRBV7-9, the J gene TRBJ1-1; 8 bases fit TRBD1. The CDR3 consists of 15 residues. Germline V CDR1 and CDR2: SEHNR, FQNEAQ (reference sequence). V shed 0 bases, J shed 4 bases, and the junction held 4 bases outside the gene matches. CDR3 coding DNA: TGTGCCAGCAGCTTAGCCTCAGGGGGCCTCACTGAAGCTTTCTTT. Translating gives CASSLASGGLTEAFF.

The chain is built from TRBV5-6 and TRBJ2-7, with D maybe TRBD1 (6 bases). The germline V gene encodes CDR1 SGHDT and CDR2 YYEEEE. The CDR3 covers 14 residues. V was shortened by 0 bases and J by 0 bases, with 7 bases between the two germline ends. The chain's CDR3 is CASSLAGHSYEQYF. The CDR3 region has the DNA TGTGCCAGCAGCTTGGCGGGACACTCCTACGAGCAGTACTTC.

The chain has TRBV19 and TRBJ2-2; maybe TRBD1 (5 bases). The CDR3 sequence is 13 residues long. Trimming took off 5 bases at V and 5 bases at J, with 9 bases between the two ends. Germline values: CDR1 LNHDA, CDR2 SQIVND (reference sequence). The CDR3 loop is CASSSRVTGELFF. The CDR3, as DNA: TGTGCCAGTAGTTCCAGGGTTACCGGGGAGCTGTTTTTT.

This clone was detected only a few times. At the DNA level, this CDR3 is encoded by other sequences in the same sample as well. The chain uses TRBV7-3 and TRBJ2-3, with 8 bases identical to TRBD2. The V gene end was trimmed by 2 bases and the J gene end by 3 bases; junction bases not matched to a gene: 1. CDR3 length equals 14 residues. Germline CDR1 and CDR2: SGHTA and FQGTGA. The CDR3 DNA follows: TGTGCCAGCAGCTTAGCGGGAGGAACAGATACGCAGTATTTT. Translating gives CASSLAGGTDTQYF.

The chain links TRBV10-2 to TRBJ1-1; D is perhaps TRBD1 (6 bases). Germline CDR1 WSHSY, CDR2 SAAADI. The CDR3 extends over 15 amino acids. V lost 2 bases and J lost 1, with 11 bases in between. CDR3 nucleotides: TGCGCCAGCAGTGAGGACAGGACTTGGAACACTGAAGCTTTCTTT. Protein product: CASSEDRTWNTEAFF.

The chain combines TRBV2 with TRBJ1-2; D gene uncertain. The V gene's germline CDR1 is SNHLY and CDR2 FYNNEI. The V end was cut by 5 bases, the J end by 8 bases, with 18 bases between. This CDR3 spans 14 amino acids. The CDR3 loop is CASSYSVGQWGYTF. CDR3 sequence (DNA): TGTGCCAGCAGTTACTCTGTGGGCCAGTGGGGCTACACCTTC.

The J gene is TRBJ2-1, the V gene TRBV15, with TRBD2 matching 8 bases. This CDR3 spans 16 amino acids. The J segment lost 6 bases and the V segment lost 2 bases, leaving 9 bases of the junction unmatched. Germline V gene sequence: CDR1 LNHNV, CDR2 YYDKDF (reference sequence). The CDR3: CATSRLRGLAGNEQFF. The DNA of the CDR3 is TGTGCCACCAGCAGACTAAGAGGACTAGCAGGCAATGAGCAGTTCTTC.

V and J are TRBV29-1 and TRBJ1-4, with 8 bases that match TRBD1. The CDR3 has 15 residues. The V gene end was trimmed by 4 bases and the J gene end by 2 bases; junction bases not matched to a gene: 6. CDR1 is SQVTM and CDR2 is ANQGSEA in the germline V gene. This CDR3 is CSVAGGAHTNEKLFF. The CDR3, as DNA: TGCAGCGTTGCAGGGGGCGCCCATACTAATGAAAAACTGTTTTTT.

This sequence joins TRBV2 and TRBJ2-2; 7 nucleotides match TRBD2. V shed 11 bases and J 5 bases; nucleotides not matched to a gene: 5. This CDR3 spans 12 amino acids. Germline V CDR1 and CDR2: SNHLY, FYNNEI. Written as DNA, the CDR3 is TGTGCCCCCCGGGGGGTGACCGGGGAGCTGTTTTTT. Residues: CAPRGVTGELFF.

The sample holds one count of this clone. This chain connects TRBV19 to TRBJ1-4; D not certain. Germline CDR1 LNHDA, CDR2 SQIVND (reference sequence). The CDR3 contains 14 residues. The V and J ends lost 2 bases and 8 bases respectively, with 12 bases between them. CDR3 bases: TGTGCCAGTAGTATATCGGAAGGGAGCGAAAAACTGTTTTTT. It is translated as CASSISEGSEKLFF.

The chain carries TRBV6-6 and TRBJ1-2; 7 positions agree with TRBD1. This CDR3 contains 13 residues. With V trimmed by 8 bases and J by 4 bases, 7 bases remained unmatched. Germline V lookup: CDR1 MNHNY, CDR2 SVGAGI (reference sequence). This chain's CDR3 is CASGLQGGYGYTF. The CDR3 DNA is TGTGCCAGCGGACTCCAGGGGGGCTATGGCTACACCTTC.

Only one count was recorded for this clone. CDR3 coding DNA: TGTGCCAGCAGTTTATCTATAGGGACAGGGGCCTACAATGAGCAGTTCTTC. This gives the protein CASSLSIGTGAYNEQFF. The J gene is TRBJ2-1, the V gene TRBV27; 10 bases agree with TRBD1. V gave up 0 bases and J gave up 2 bases; unmatched junction bases: 4. CDR3 length: 17 amino acids. Germline V gene sequence: CDR1 MNHEY, CDR2 SMNVEV (reference sequence).

The chain is built from TRBV5-1 and TRBJ2-3; 13 nucleotides line up with TRBD2. V lost 3 bases to trimming and J lost 1 base; unmatched junction nucleotides: 14. Germline V gene data show CDR1 as SGHRS and CDR2 as YFSETQ. This CDR3 is 20 amino acids long. CDR3 in amino acids: CASSWWTSGRMVVRTDTQYF. The CDR3 nucleotides read TGCGCCAGCAGCTGGTGGACTAGCGGGAGAATGGTGGTGCGCACAGATACGCAGTATTTT.

The V call is TRBV27, the J call TRBJ2-3; D remains ambiguous. The germline CDR1 and CDR2 sequences are MNHEY and SMNVEV (reference sequence). There are 12 residues in the CDR3. V was trimmed by 3 bases and J by 2 bases, leaving 3 bases between them. This CDR3 reads CASSFHTDTQYF. The CDR3 bases are TGTGCCAGCAGTTTCCACACAGATACGCAGTATTTT.

This chain joins TRBV28 and TRBJ2-1; TRBD2 matches at 10 bases. Germline V gene sequence: CDR1 MDHEN, CDR2 SYDVKM. The ends lost 5 bases at V and 3 bases at J; junction bases unmatched: 7. The CDR3 loop spans 16 amino acids. The DNA for the CDR3 is TGTGCCAGCAGTCCACCGGCTAGCGGGGGCTACAATGAGCAGTTCTTC. It encodes CASSPPASGGYNEQFF.

This chain uses TRBV10-3 with TRBJ2-1, with 10 bases that match TRBD2. The CDR3 runs to 15 residues. Germline CDR1 and CDR2: ENHRY and SYGVKD. Losses at the gene ends were 6 bases for V and 10 bases for J; bases not matched to a gene: 12. The chain's CDR3 is CAISSPSGRANEQFF. In DNA form, the CDR3 reads TGTGCCATCAGCAGCCCCAGCGGGAGGGCAAACGAGCAGTTCTTC.

The chain employs TRBV27 and TRBJ1-5; possible D gene TRBD1, 5 bases. V lost 5 bases to trimming and J lost 3 bases, with 11 bases between them. Germline CDR1 and CDR2: MNHEY and SMNVEV (reference sequence). The CDR3 consists of 14 residues. The CDR3, as DNA: TGTGCCAGCAGTCTAGGAGGGGACAATCAGCCCCAGCATTTT. This translates into CASSLGGDNQPQHF.

The chain recombines TRBV30 with TRBJ1-1, with TRBD1 matching 10 bases. The CDR3 totals 14 residues. In germline, CDR1 is GTSNPN, CDR2 SVGIG (reference sequence). Trimming took 0 bases from V and 6 from J; bases not matched to a gene: 4. The DNA for the CDR3 is TGTGCCTGGAGTGTATTAGGACAGGGGGCTGAAGCTTTCTTT. It is translated as CAWSVLGQGAEAFF.

The genes are TRBV6-5 and TRBJ2-4; 11 nucleotides agree with TRBD2. The V segment lost 5 bases and the J segment 3 bases; nucleotides outside the gene matches: 3. Germline V gives CDR1 MNHEY, CDR2 SVGAGI. This CDR3 spans 15 amino acids. The CDR3: CASSLAGGGKNIQYF. The CDR3 nucleotides are TGTGCCAGCAGTCTAGCGGGAGGAGGCAAAAACATTCAGTACTTC.

This clone was counted once. The chain employs TRBV7-6 and TRBJ2-1; 10 bases match TRBD2. This CDR3 has 17 residues. V was pared by 7 bases and J by 4 bases, with 13 bases of the junction left unmatched. Germline CDR1 SGHVS, CDR2 FNYEAQ. CDR3 sequence reads: CASTRTFGLAEYNEQFF. In DNA, the CDR3 is TGTGCCAGCACCCGGACCTTCGGACTAGCGGAATACAATGAGCAGTTCTTC.

CDR3 nucleotides: TGCGCCAGCAGCTGGGGACTAGCGGAGATGGGTGAGCAGTTCTTC. Its protein is CASSWGLAEMGEQFF. This chain joins TRBV5-1 and TRBJ2-1; TRBD2 agrees at 11 bases. The V and J ends lost 3 bases and 9 bases, in that order; junction bases with no gene match: 8. Germline values: CDR1 SGHRS, CDR2 YFSETQ. The CDR3 is 15 residues long.

In regard to this clone: The same CDR3 also results from other DNA sequences found in this sample. The chain links TRBV19 to TRBJ2-7; weak D call: TRBD2 (5 bases). Germline CDR1 reads LNHDA; CDR2 reads SQIVND (reference sequence). The V end was cut by 3 bases, the J end by 4 bases, with 10 bases between. The CDR3 spans 13 residues. DNA for the CDR3: TGTGCCAGTAGTATCGTCCCGGGGTACGAGCAGTACTTC. This encodes CASSIVPGYEQYF.